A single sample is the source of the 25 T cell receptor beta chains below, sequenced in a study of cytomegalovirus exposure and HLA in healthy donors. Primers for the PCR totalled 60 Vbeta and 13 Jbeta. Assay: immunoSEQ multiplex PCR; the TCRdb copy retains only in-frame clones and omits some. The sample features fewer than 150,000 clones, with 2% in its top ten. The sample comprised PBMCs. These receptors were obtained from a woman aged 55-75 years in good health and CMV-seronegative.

The CDR3 region is CASSMTGLENEQFF. CDR3 nucleotide sequence: TGTGCCAGTAGTATGACGGGACTAGAGAATGAGCAGTTCTTC. The V call is TRBV19, the J call TRBJ2-1; 8 positions match TRBD2. This CDR3 spans 14 amino acids. Germline V gene sequence: CDR1 LNHDA, CDR2 SQIVND (reference sequence). J lost 7 bases, V lost 3 bases, and 5 bases had no gene match.

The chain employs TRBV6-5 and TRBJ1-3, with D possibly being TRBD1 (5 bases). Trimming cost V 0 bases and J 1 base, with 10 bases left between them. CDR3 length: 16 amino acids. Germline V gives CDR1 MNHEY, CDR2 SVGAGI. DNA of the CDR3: TGTGCCAGCAGTTACTCGACGTCAGGGTCTGGAAACACCATATATTTT. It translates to CASSYSTSGSGNTIYF.

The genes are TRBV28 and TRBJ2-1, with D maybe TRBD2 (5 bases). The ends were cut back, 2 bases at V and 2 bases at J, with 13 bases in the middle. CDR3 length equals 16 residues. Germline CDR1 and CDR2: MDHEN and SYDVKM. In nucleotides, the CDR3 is TGTGCCAGCAGTTTAAGGGCGGGTGGCGCCTACAATGAGCAGTTCTTC. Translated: CASSLRAGGAYNEQFF.

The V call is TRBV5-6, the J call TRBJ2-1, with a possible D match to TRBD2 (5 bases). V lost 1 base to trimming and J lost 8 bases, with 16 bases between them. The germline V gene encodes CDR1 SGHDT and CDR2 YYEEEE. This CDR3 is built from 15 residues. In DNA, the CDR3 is TGTGCCAGCAGCTTGATGAGTAAACTAGGCGATGAGCAGTTCTTC. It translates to CASSLMSKLGDEQFF.

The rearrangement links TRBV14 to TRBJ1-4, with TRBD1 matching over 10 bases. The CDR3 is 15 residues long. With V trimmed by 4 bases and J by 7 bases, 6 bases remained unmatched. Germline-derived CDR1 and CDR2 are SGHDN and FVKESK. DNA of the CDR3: TGTGCCAGCAGCCTCACGACAGGGGGCATTGAAAAACTGTTTTTT. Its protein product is CASSLTTGGIEKLFF. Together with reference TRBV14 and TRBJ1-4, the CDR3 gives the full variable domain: EAGVTQFPSHSVIEKGQTVTLRCDPISGHDNLYWYRRVMGKEIKFLLHFVKESKQDESGMPNNRFLAERTGGTYSTLKVQPAELEDSGVYFCASSLTTGGIEKLFFGSGTQLSVL.

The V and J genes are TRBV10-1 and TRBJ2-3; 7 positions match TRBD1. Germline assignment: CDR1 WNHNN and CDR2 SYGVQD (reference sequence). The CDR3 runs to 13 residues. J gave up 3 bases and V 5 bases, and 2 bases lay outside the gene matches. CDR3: CASSPTGTDTQYF. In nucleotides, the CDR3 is TGCGCCAGCAGTCCGACAGGGACAGATACGCAGTATTTT.

The CDR3 nucleotides are TGTGCCAGCAGTCCCGACAGGGACTACGAGCAGTACTTC. It translates to CASSPDRDYEQYF. V and J are TRBV6-5 and TRBJ2-7, with 7 nucleotides matching TRBD1. The CDR3 has 13 residues. Unmatched junction bases numbered 4, after V lost 5 bases and J lost 3 bases. CDR1 is MNHEY, CDR2 SVGAGI, per germline.

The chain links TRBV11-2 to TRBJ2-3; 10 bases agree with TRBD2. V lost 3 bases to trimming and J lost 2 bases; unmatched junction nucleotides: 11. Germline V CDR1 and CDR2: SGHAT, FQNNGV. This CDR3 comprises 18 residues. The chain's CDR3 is CASSLRFNSGRYTDTQYF. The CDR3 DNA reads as TGTGCCAGCAGCTTGCGCTTTAATAGCGGGAGGTACACAGATACGCAGTATTTT.

The CDR3 sequence: CASSAVGGEDTQYF. The CDR3, as DNA: TGTGCCAGCAGCGCCGTCGGTGGGGAGGATACGCAGTATTTT. The rearrangement joins TRBV9 to TRBJ2-3; a weak D match, TRBD2 (5 bases). CDR1 is SGDLS and CDR2 is YYNGEE in the germline V gene. V lost 3 bases and J lost 6, with 14 bases in between. The CDR3 is 14 residues long.

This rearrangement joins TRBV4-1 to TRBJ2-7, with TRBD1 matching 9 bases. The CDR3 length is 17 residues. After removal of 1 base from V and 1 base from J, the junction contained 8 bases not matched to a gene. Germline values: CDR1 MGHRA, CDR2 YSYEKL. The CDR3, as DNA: TGCGCCAGCAGCCAAGTACTAGGACAGGGGATTTCCTACGAGCAGTACTTC. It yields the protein CASSQVLGQGISYEQYF.

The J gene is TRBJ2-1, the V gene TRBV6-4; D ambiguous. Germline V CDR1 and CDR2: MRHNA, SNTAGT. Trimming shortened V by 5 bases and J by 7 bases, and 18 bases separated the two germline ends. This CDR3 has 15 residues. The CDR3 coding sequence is TGTGCCAGCAGTCCGATGGGTCCGGGTGGGAATGAGCAGTTCTTC. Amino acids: CASSPMGPGGNEQFF.

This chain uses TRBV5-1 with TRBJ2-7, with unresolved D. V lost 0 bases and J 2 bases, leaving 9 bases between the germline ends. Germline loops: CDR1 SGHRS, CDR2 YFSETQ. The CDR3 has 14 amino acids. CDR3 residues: CASSLGHTAYEQYF. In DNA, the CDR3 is TGCGCCAGCAGCTTGGGGCACACCGCCTACGAGCAGTACTTC.

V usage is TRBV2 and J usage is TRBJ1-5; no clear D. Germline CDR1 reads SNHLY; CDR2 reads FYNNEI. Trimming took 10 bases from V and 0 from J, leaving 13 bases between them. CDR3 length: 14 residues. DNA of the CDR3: TGTGCCACCCGACGCGGGGTTAGCAATCAGCCCCAGCATTTT. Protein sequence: CATRRGVSNQPQHF. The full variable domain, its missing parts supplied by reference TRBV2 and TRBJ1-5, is EPEVTQTPSHQVTQMGQEVILRCVPISNHLYFYWYRQILGQKVEFLVSFYNNEISEKSEIFDDQFSVERPDGSNFTLKIRSTKLEDSAMYFCATRRGVSNQPQHFGDGTRLSIL.

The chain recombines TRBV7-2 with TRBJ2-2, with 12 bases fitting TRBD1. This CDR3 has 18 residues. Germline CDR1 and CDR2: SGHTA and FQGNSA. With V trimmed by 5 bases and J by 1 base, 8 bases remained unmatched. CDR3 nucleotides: TGTGCCAGCAGCCCGCGGGGACAGGGGGCACTGAACACCGGGGAGCTGTTTTTT. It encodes CASSPRGQGALNTGELFF.

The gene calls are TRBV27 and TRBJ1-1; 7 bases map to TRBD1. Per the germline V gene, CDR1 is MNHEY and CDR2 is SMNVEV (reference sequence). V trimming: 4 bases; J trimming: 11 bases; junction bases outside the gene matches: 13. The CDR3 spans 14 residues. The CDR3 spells CASSSHNTGVGAFF. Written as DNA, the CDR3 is TGTGCCAGCAGTTCCCACAATACAGGGGTTGGGGCTTTCTTT.

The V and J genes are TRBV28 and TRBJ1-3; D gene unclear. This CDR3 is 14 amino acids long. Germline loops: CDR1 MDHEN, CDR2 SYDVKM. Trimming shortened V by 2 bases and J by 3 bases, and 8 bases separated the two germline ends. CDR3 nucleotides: TGTGCCAGCAGTTTAGTGCGTGGTGGAAACACCATATATTTT. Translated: CASSLVRGGNTIYF. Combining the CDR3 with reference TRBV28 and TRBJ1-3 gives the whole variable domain DVKVTQSSRYLVKRTGEKVFLECVQDMDHENMFWYRQDPGLGLRLIYFSYDVKMKEKGDIPEGYSVSREKKERFSLILESASTNQTSMYLCASSLVRGGNTIYFGEGSWLTVV.

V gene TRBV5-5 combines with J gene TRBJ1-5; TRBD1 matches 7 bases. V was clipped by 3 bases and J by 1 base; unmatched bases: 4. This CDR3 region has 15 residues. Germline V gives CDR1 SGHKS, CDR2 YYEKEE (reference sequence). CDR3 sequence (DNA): TGTGCCAGCAGCTCTACGGGACAGAGCAATCAGCCCCAGCATTTT. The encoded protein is CASSSTGQSNQPQHF.

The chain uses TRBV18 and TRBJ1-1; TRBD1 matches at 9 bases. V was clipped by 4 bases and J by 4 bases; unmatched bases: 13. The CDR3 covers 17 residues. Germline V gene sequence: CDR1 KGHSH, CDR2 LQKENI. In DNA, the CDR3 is TGTGCCAGCTCACTACGTTCGGAACAGGGGGCAGGCACTGAAGCTTTCTTT. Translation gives CASSLRSEQGAGTEAFF.

This CDR3 reads CASSEQGKHSNQPQHF. The CDR3 DNA reads as TGTGCCAGCAGTGAACAGGGGAAACATAGCAATCAGCCCCAGCATTTT. J is TRBJ1-5 and V is TRBV28; 7 bases line up with TRBD1. Per germline, CDR1 MDHEN and CDR2 SYDVKM. J was trimmed by 0 bases and V by 5 bases; bases with no gene match: 7. The CDR3 extends over 16 amino acids.

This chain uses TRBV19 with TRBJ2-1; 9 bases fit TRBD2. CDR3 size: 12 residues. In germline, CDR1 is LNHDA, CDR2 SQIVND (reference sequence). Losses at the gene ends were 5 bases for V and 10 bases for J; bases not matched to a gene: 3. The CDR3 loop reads CASSFGLAEQFF. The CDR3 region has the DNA TGTGCCAGTAGTTTCGGACTAGCGGAGCAGTTCTTC. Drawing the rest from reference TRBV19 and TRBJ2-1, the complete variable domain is DGGITQSPKYLFRKEGQNVTLSCEQNLNHDAMYWYRQDPGQGLRLIYYSQIVNDFQKGDIAEGYSVSREKKESFPLTVTSAQKNPTAFYLCASSFGLAEQFFGPGTRLTVL.

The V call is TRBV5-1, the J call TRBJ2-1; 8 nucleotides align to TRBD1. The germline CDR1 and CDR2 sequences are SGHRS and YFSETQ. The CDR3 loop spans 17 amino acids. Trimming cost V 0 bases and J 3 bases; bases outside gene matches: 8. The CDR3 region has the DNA TGCGCCAGCAGCTTGGTTCCCGGGACAGGAGACTACAATGAGCAGTTCTTC. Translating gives CASSLVPGTGDYNEQFF.

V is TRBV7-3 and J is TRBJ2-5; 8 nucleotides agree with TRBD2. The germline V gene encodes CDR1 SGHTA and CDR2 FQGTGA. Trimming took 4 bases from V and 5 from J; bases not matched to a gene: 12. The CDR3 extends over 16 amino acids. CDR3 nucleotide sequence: TGTGCCAGCAGCTCCTCCCCCGGGGGGGGTGAGGAGACCCAGTACTTC. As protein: CASSSSPGGGEETQYF.

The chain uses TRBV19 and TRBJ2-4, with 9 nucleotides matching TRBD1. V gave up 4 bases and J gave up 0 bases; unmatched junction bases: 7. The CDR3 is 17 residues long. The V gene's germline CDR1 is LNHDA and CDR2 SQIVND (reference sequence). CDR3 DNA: TGTGCCAGTAGTACAGGACAGGGGAGACTAGCCAAAAACATTCAGTACTTC. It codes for CASSTGQGRLAKNIQYF.

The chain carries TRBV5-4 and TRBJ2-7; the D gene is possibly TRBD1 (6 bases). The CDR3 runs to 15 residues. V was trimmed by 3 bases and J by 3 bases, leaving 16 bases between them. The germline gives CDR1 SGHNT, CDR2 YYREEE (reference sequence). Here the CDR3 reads CASSSGQPGDYEQYF. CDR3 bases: TGTGCCAGCAGCTCGGGACAACCTGGCGACTACGAGCAGTACTTC.

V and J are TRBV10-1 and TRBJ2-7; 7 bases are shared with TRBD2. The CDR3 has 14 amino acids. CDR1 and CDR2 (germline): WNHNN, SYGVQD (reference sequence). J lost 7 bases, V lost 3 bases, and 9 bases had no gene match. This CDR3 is CASSEAGRFAEQYF. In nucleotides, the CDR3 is TGCGCCAGCAGTGAAGCGGGGAGGTTTGCGGAGCAGTACTTC.